Described below is a single TCR beta chain sequence and its context. Antigen unknown. TCRdb re-called the reads through MiXCR, storing one row per CDR3 protein. Of around 260,000 distinct CDR3 sequences detected, about 26% appear once; the ten largest clones hold approximately 15%. This record comes from a study of T cell repertoires in cytomegalovirus infection. Overall study context: From public TCR beta signatures came an indication of both CMV infection and matching HLA type. Whole-study results and caveats: CMV carriers having the relevant HLA were flagged by cumulative public TCR beta family frequency. In two of eight donors, the top clonotype was HLA-C-restricted CMV-specific.

Deletions cut 4 bases from V and 6 bases from J, with 9 bases between. From germline, CDR1 is DFQATT and CDR2 SNEGSKA (reference sequence). The CDR3 runs 11 residues. The sequenced sample consisted of PBMCs. This TCR was sampled from a human donor in good health (CMV status not recorded). Some clones in this sample may be carry-over from other donors' samples. J is TRBJ1-1 and V is TRBV20-1; no clear D gene. Written as DNA, the CDR3 is TGCAGTGCTAAAGGGCTCGCTGAAGCTTTCTTT. As protein: CSAKGLAEAFF.